This T cell receptor beta chain was retrieved from a study of CD8+ T cells in alopecia areata. Documented treatment: oral pan-JAK inhibitor, 5-10 mg twice daily. Following RNA extraction, reverse transcription yielded cDNA that acted as the sequencing template. Assay: immunoSEQ multiplex PCR; the TCRdb copy retains only in-frame clones and omits some. The sample contains approximately 42,000 clones, about three fifths of which appear only once. CDR3 length equals 15 residues. With 1 base clipped from V and 3 bases from J, the junction kept 7 bases outside the gene matches. Germline V gene sequence: CDR1 SGDLS, CDR2 YYNGEE.

This sequence was found in a human donor with alopecia areata. This specimen consisted of CD8+ T cells sorted from blood, obtained at week 4, from a patient treated with tofacitinib. The chain joins TRBV9 to TRBJ2-7; 7 bases map to TRBD2. The CDR3 here is CASSVSAGVDYEQYF. CDR3 coding DNA: TGTGCCAGCAGCGTAAGTGCGGGGGTTGACTACGAGCAGTACTTC.